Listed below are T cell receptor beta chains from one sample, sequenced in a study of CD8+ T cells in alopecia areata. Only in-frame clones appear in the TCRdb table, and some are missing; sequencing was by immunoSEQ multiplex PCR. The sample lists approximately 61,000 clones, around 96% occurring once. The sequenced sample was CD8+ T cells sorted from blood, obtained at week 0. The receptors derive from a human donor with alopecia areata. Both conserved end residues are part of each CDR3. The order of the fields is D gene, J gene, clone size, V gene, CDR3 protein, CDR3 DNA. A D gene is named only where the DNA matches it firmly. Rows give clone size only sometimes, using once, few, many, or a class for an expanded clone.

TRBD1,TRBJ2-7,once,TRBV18,CASSPETGTGYYEQYF,TGTGCCAGCTCACCAGAGACCGGGACAGGGTACTACGAGCAGTACTTC
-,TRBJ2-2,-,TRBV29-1,CSVEVAGVAGELFF,TGCAGCGTTGAAGTAGCAGGGGTTGCCGGGGAGCTGTTTTTT
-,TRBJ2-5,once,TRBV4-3,CASSQDTGPRETQYF,TGCGCCAGCAGCCAAGATACGGGGCCGCGGGAGACCCAGTACTTC
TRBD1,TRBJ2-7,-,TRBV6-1,CASRQGWASGPEQYF,TGTGCCAGCAGACAGGGGTGGGCCTCAGGACCGGAGCAGTACTTC
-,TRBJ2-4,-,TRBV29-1,CSVLAKNIQYF,TGCAGCGTTCTAGCCAAAAACATTCAGTACTTC
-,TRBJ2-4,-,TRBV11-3,CASSLDGARGFDKNIQYF,TGTGCCAGCAGCTTAGATGGGGCCAGGGGATTTGACAAAAACATTCAGTACTTC
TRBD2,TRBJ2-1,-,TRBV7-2,CASSPTPLAGYTNEQFF,TGTGCCAGCAGCCCCACCCCTCTAGCGGGGTATACTAATGAGCAGTTCTTC
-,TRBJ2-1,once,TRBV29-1,CSVAYRENEQFF,TGCAGCGTTGCCTACAGGGAAAATGAGCAGTTCTTC
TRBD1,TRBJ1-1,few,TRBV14,CASSQGTGHTEAFF,TGTGCCAGCAGCCAGGGGACAGGACACACTGAAGCTTTCTTT
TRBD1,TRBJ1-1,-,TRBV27,CASSLDRGNTEAFF,TGTGCCAGCAGTTTGGACAGGGGGAACACTGAAGCTTTCTTT
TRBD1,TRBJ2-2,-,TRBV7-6,CASRQSLQGAYTGELFF,TGTGCCAGCAGACAAAGCCTCCAGGGGGCTTATACCGGGGAGCTGTTTTTT
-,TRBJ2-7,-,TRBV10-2,CASSEPGYEQYF,TGCGCCAGCAGTGAACCCGGCTACGAGCAGTACTTC
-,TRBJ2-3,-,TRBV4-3,CASSPGSPPDTQYF,TGCGCCAGCAGTCCGGGGTCACCCCCGGATACGCAGTATTTT
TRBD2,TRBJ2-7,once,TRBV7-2,CASSSSGGHSYEQYF,TGTGCCAGCAGCTCCAGCGGGGGCCACTCCTACGAGCAGTACTTC
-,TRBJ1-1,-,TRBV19,CASSKGGVSDEAFF,TGTGCCAGTAGTAAAGGAGGGGTGTCAGACGAAGCTTTCTTT
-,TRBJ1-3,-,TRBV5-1,CASSLSGNSGNTIYF,TGCGCCAGCAGCTTGTCCGGGAACTCTGGAAACACCATATATTTT
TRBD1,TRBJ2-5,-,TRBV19,CASKLTGAAIQETQYF,TGTGCCAGTAAACTGACAGGGGCCGCCATTCAAGAGACCCAGTACTTC
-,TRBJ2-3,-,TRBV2,CASSEGLKGPTDTQYF,TGTGCCAGCAGTGAAGGGTTAAAGGGGCCCACAGATACGCAGTATTTT
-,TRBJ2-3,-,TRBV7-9,CASSPVLRDTQYF,TGTGCCAGCAGCCCGGTACTGAGGGATACGCAGTATTTT
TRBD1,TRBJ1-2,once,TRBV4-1,CASSLDRGSERGYTF,TGCGCCAGCAGCCTTGACAGGGGGAGTGAGCGGGGCTACACCTTC
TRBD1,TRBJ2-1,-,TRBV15,CATSLDRAHSYNEQFF,TGTGCCACCAGCTTGGACAGGGCCCACTCCTACAATGAGCAGTTCTTC
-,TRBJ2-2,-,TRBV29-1,CSVEDLKGRDGELFF,TGCAGCGTTGAAGATCTGAAGGGGCGCGACGGGGAGCTGTTTTTT
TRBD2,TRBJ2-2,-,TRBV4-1,CASSQEASGGTGELFF,TGCGCCAGCAGCCAAGAGGCTAGCGGGGGAACCGGGGAGCTGTTTTTT
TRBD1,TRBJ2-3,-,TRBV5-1,CASSNRGESTDTQYF,TGCGCCAGCAGCAACAGGGGGGAGAGCACAGATACGCAGTATTTT
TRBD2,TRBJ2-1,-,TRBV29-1,CSVDAGGYNEQFF,TGCAGCGTTGATGCGGGGGGGTATAATGAGCAGTTCTTC
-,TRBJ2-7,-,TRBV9,CASSVAEGTYEQYF,TGTGCCAGCAGCGTAGCTGAGGGAACCTACGAGCAGTACTTC
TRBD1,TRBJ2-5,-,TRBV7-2,CASSFGTGGETQYF,TGTGCCAGCAGCTTTGGAACAGGGGGAGAGACCCAGTACTTC
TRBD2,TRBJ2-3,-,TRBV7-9,CASSFRTSGTQYF,TGTGCCAGCAGCTTTAGGACTAGCGGTACGCAGTATTTT
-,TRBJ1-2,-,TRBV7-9,CASSLVSNSGYTF,TGTGCCAGCAGCTTAGTGTCCAACTCTGGCTACACCTTC
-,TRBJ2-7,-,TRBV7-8,CASSYDSQTEQYF,TGTGCCAGCAGTTACGACAGTCAGACCGAGCAGTACTTC
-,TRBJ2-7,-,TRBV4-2,CASSQEQAGSSYEQYF,TGTGCCAGCAGCCAAGAGCAAGCAGGGAGCTCCTACGAGCAGTACTTC
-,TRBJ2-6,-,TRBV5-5,CASSSFTSPISGANVLTF,TGTGCCAGCAGCTCCTTTACTAGCCCGATCTCTGGGGCCAACGTCCTGACTTTC
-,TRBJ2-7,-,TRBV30,CAWSTIKGHEQYF,TGTGCCTGGAGTACCATAAAGGGTCACGAGCAGTACTTC
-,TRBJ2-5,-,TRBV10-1,CASSDDVRGETQYF,TGCGCCAGCAGTGATGATGTCCGAGGAGAGACCCAGTACTTC
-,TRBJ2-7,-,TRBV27,CASSLIGPSYEQYF,TGTGCCAGCAGTTTAATCGGACCGAGCTACGAGCAGTACTTC
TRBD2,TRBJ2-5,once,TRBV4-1,CASSPETSGGAETQYF,TGCGCCAGCAGCCCCGAGACTAGCGGGGGGGCGGAGACCCAGTACTTC
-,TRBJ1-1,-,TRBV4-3,CASSQRRGGTEAFF,TGCGCCAGCAGCCAACGCAGGGGCGGCACTGAAGCTTTCTTT
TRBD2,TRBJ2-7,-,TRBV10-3,CAISGTLAGENAYEQYF,TGTGCCATCAGTGGGACCTTAGCGGGGGAAAATGCCTACGAGCAGTACTTC
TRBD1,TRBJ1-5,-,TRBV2,CASRVGQGIRQPQHF,TGTGCCAGCAGGGTGGGACAGGGGATCCGTCAGCCCCAGCATTTT
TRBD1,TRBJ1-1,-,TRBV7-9,CASSSTGMNTEAFF,TGTGCCAGCAGCTCGACAGGGATGAACACTGAAGCTTTCTTT
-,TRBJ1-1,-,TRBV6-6,CASSSPSTEAFF,TGTGCCAGCAGTTCCCCCAGCACTGAAGCTTTCTTT
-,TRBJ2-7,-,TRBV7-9,CASSLEQDYEQYF,TGTGCCAGCAGCTTAGAACAGGACTACGAGCAGTACTTC
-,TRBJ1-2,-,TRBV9,CASSGGRNYGYTF,TGTGCCAGCAGCGGCGGACGGAACTATGGCTACACCTTC
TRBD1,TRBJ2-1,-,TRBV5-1,CASRLKGAGNEQFF,TGCGCCAGCAGGTTGAAGGGGGCCGGGAATGAGCAGTTCTTC
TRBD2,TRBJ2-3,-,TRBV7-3,CASSFDSGGLRTDTQYF,TGTGCCAGCAGCTTCGATAGCGGGGGCCTTCGCACAGATACGCAGTATTTT
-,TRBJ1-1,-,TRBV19,CASSPIRMRNTEAFF,TGTGCCAGTAGTCCGATTAGGATGCGGAACACTGAAGCTTTCTTT
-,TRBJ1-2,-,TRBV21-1,CASSKVLKRGASGYTF,TGTGCCAGCAGCAAAGTGTTAAAAAGGGGGGCATCGGGCTACACCTTC
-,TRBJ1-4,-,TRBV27,CASSLKADTEKLFF,TGTGCCAGCAGTTTAAAGGCAGATACTGAAAAACTGTTTTTT
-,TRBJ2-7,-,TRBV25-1,CASSDSGSGSYEQYF,TGTGCCAGCAGTGATTCAGGGTCAGGCTCCTACGAGCAGTACTTC
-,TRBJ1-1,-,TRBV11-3,CASSLRDSMNTEAFF,TGTGCCAGCAGCCTTCGAGACAGCATGAACACTGAAGCTTTCTTT
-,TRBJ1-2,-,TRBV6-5,CASSYSRQVANYGYTF,TGTGCCAGCAGTTACTCTAGGCAGGTGGCTAACTATGGCTACACCTTC
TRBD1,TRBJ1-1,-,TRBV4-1,CASSQGDRMNTEAFF,TGCGCCAGCAGCCAAGGGGACAGGATGAACACTGAAGCTTTCTTT
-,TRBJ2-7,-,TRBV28,CASSFPGDSYEQYF,TGTGCCAGCAGTTTTCCAGGGGACTCCTACGAGCAGTACTTC
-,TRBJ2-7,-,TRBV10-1,CASSERARGTYEQYF,TGCGCCAGCAGTGAACGGGCCAGGGGAACCTACGAGCAGTACTTC
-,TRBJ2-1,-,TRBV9,CASSVGGGPSNEQFF,TGTGCCAGCAGCGTAGGCGGGGGCCCTAGCAATGAGCAGTTCTTC